The 7 T cell receptor beta chains below were found in one sample sequenced in a study of long-term antiretroviral therapy in people with HIV. It was version v3.0 of the immunoSEQ assay that was run at survey level. Sequenced by immunoSEQ multiplex PCR; TCRdb stores in-frame clones only, minus some. This table has under 25,000 clones, approximately 83% appearing once. Source: unsorted PBMCs, taken 0.5 years before starting antiretroviral therapy. These receptors were taken from a man aged 18 to 29 with HIV.

The J gene is TRBJ2-1, the V gene TRBV27, with no clear D. CDR1 is MNHEY, CDR2 SMNVEV, per germline (reference sequence). The V end was cut by 0 bases, the J end by 7 bases, with 16 bases between. This CDR3 has 16 amino acids. The CDR3: CASSLSLASPPNEQFF. The CDR3 coding sequence is TGTGCCAGCAGTTTATCGCTCGCGAGTCCACCTAATGAGCAGTTCTTC.

This sequence joins TRBV18 and TRBJ2-5; the D is unclear. Trimming took 8 bases from V and 1 from J, leaving 11 bases between them. Germline V gene sequence: CDR1 KGHSH, CDR2 LQKENI. The CDR3 contains 13 residues. The CDR3 protein is CASTEGSQETQYF. The DNA of the CDR3 is TGTGCCAGCACGGAAGGCAGCCAAGAGACCCAGTACTTC.

The chain recombines TRBV10-1 with TRBJ1-2, with 10 bases matching TRBD1. CDR3 length: 15 residues. J gave up 0 bases and V 7 bases, and 5 bases lay outside the gene matches. The germline V gene encodes CDR1 WNHNN and CDR2 SYGVQD (reference sequence). CDR3 amino acids: CASKGQGKTNYGYTF. The CDR3 nucleotides read TGCGCCAGCAAGGGACAGGGGAAAACTAACTATGGCTACACCTTC.

The rearrangement links TRBV6-5 to TRBJ2-5, with TRBD1 identical over 7 bases. The CDR3 sequence is 13 residues long. The germline V gene has CDR1 MNHEY and CDR2 SVGAGI. With V trimmed by 6 bases and J by 7 bases, 8 bases remained unmatched. In DNA, the CDR3 is TGTGCCAGCAGGAATAACAGGGGAAGGACCCAGTACTTC. It is translated as CASRNNRGRTQYF.

The chain has TRBV5-4 and TRBJ2-6; D possibly matches TRBD1 or TRBD2 (6 bases each). The CDR3 consists of 18 residues. The V end lost 4 bases, the J end lost 0 bases, and 17 bases lay between the germline ends. Germline-derived CDR1 and CDR2 are SGHNT and YYREEE (reference sequence). CDR3: CASSDGAGHFSGANVLTF. The CDR3 nucleotides are TGTGCCAGCAGCGACGGCGCGGGACACTTCTCTGGGGCCAACGTCCTGACTTTC. Combining the CDR3 with reference TRBV5-4 and TRBJ2-6 gives the whole variable domain ETGVTQSPTHLIKTRGQQVTLRCSSQSGHNTVSWYQQALGQGPQFIFQYYREEENGRGNFPPRFSGLQFPNYSSELNVNALELDDSALYLCASSDGAGHFSGANVLTFGAGSRLTVL.

V usage is TRBV7-9 and J usage is TRBJ1-2; 11 positions match TRBD1. There are 17 residues in the CDR3. Germline-derived CDR1 and CDR2 are SEHNR and FQNEAQ (reference sequence). J gave up 4 bases and V 2 bases, and 9 bases lay outside the gene matches. The DNA for the CDR3 is TGTGCCAGCAGCTTATCGGACAGGGGGCCCCTGGGCTATGGCTACACCTTC. Translating it yields CASSLSDRGPLGYGYTF.

The rearrangement links TRBV11-2 to TRBJ2-5; D not resolved. Per germline, CDR1 SGHAT and CDR2 FQNNGV. The V gene lost 2 bases and the J gene lost 5 bases, with 15 bases spanning the gap. The CDR3 has 15 amino acids. The CDR3, as DNA: TGTGCCAGCAGCTTATTTGAGCGTGAAGGGGAGACCCAGTACTTC. Residues: CASSLFEREGETQYF.